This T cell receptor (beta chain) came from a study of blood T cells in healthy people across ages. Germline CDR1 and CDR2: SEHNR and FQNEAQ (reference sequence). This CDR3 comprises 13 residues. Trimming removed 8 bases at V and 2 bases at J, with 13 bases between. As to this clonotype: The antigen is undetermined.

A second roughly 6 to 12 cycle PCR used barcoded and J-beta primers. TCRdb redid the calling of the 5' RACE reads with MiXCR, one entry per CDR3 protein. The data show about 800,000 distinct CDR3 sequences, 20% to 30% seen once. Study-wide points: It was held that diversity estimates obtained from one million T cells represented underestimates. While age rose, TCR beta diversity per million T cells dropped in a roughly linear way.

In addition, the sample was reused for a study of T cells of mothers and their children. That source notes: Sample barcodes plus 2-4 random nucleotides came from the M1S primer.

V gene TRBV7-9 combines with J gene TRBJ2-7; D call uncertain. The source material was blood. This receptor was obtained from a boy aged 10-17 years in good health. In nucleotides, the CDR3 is TGTGCCAGCGGATCAACAGATGCCTACGAGCAGTACTTC. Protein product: CASGSTDAYEQYF.